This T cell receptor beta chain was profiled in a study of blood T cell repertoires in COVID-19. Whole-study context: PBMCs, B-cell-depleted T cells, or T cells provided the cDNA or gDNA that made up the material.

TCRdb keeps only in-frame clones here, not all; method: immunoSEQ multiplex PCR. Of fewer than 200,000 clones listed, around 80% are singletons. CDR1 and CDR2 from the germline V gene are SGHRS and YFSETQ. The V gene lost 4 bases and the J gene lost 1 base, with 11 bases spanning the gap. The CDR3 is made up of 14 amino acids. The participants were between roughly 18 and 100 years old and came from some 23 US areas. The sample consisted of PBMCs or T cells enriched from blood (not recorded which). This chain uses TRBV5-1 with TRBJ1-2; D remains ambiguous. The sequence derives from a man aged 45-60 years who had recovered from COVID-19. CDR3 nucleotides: TGCGCCAGCAGCACAAATACAGATAACTATGGCTACACCTTC. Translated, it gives CASSTNTDNYGYTF.